These 30 T cell receptor beta chains originate from one sample sequenced in a study of T cell changes during pregnancy in multiple sclerosis. Assay used: immunoSEQ multiplex PCR; TCRdb lists only in-frame clones, some missing. Here the sample spans some 68,000 clones, about nine tenths being singletons. The specimen comprised peripheral blood, sampled in the second trimester of pregnancy. These receptor sequences come from a female donor with multiple sclerosis, enrolled in a pregnancy study.

The rearrangement uses TRBV19 and TRBJ1-1, with 9 nucleotides matching TRBD1. The length of the CDR3 is 21 residues. In germline, CDR1 is LNHDA, CDR2 SQIVND (reference sequence). The V segment lost 2 bases and the J segment 0 bases; nucleotides outside the gene matches: 19. The CDR3 nucleotides are TGTGCCAGTAGTATACCCCATTTTATTACTACAGGGGGCCGGGTGAACACTGAAGCTTTCTTT. Its protein is CASSIPHFITTGGRVNTEAFF.

This clone was seen just once. The gene calls are TRBV29-1 and TRBJ1-1; D unclear. The CDR3 covers 11 residues. The germline V gene has CDR1 SQVTM and CDR2 ANQGSEA. The ends were cut back, 6 bases at V and 7 bases at J, with 12 bases in the middle. The chain's CDR3 is CSVGNRNEAFF. As DNA, the CDR3 is TGCAGCGTCGGGAATAGAAATGAAGCTTTCTTT.

The chain couples TRBV7-9 to TRBJ1-1; D is perhaps TRBD1 (5 bases). V was pared by 4 bases and J by 3 bases, with 9 bases between. From germline, CDR1 is SEHNR and CDR2 FQNEAQ (reference sequence). The CDR3 spans 13 residues. CDR3 sequence reads: CASSSNRHTEAFF. CDR3 bases: TGTGCCAGCAGCTCGAACAGGCACACTGAAGCTTTCTTT.

This clone occurred a few times. The V and J genes are TRBV7-6 and TRBJ1-1, with 9 bases lining up with TRBD1. With V trimmed by 4 bases and J by 5 bases, 5 bases remained unmatched. Looked up from germline, CDR1 is SGHVS and CDR2 is FNYEAQ. CDR3 length: 14 amino acids. The CDR3 here is CASSSRTGETEAFF. The CDR3, as DNA: TGTGCCAGCAGCTCGAGGACAGGGGAGACTGAAGCTTTCTTT.

Here the CDR3 reads CASSSNHRDMLRGYTF. DNA of the CDR3: TGTGCCAGTAGTTCTAATCACCGGGACATGTTGAGAGGCTACACCTTC. The chain is built from TRBV19 and TRBJ1-2; a possible D gene is TRBD1 (6 bases). The CDR3 sequence is 16 residues long. Deletions cut 5 bases from V and 8 bases from J, with 24 bases between. The V gene's germline CDR1 is LNHDA and CDR2 SQIVND (reference sequence).

The rearrangement joins TRBV27 to TRBJ1-2; TRBD1 might be the D (5 bases). Trimming took off 0 bases at V and 3 bases at J, with 11 bases between the two ends. The CDR3 runs 15 residues. Germline V gene sequence: CDR1 MNHEY, CDR2 SMNVEV (reference sequence). CDR3 DNA: TGTGCCAGCAGTTTATCGGCTACAGGCTACTATGGCTACACCTTC. Its protein product is CASSLSATGYYGYTF.

V usage is TRBV29-1 and J usage is TRBJ2-1; no firm D call. The germline V and J ends were trimmed by 2 bases and 0 bases, with 8 bases remaining between them. CDR1 SQVTM and CDR2 ANQGSEA come from the germline V gene. The CDR3 extends over 14 amino acids. Here the CDR3 reads CSVEQIHSYNEQFF. Written as DNA, the CDR3 is TGCAGCGTTGAACAGATACACTCCTACAATGAGCAGTTCTTC.

V and J are TRBV29-1 and TRBJ1-4; 8 bases are shared with TRBD1. This CDR3 spans 16 amino acids. Germline loops: CDR1 SQVTM, CDR2 ANQGSEA. The V segment lost 6 bases and the J segment 7 bases; nucleotides outside the gene matches: 16. In nucleotides, the CDR3 is TGCAGCGTCCGCCGGCCAGGGGGCGCTGGGAGTGAAAAACTGTTTTTT. It specifies CSVRRPGGAGSEKLFF.

The V call is TRBV9, the J call TRBJ1-6, with 9 bases fitting TRBD1. Trimming removed 1 base from V and 5 bases from J; junction bases left unmatched: 1. The CDR3 runs 15 residues. Germline-derived CDR1 and CDR2 are SGDLS and YYNGEE. CDR3 DNA: TGTGCCAGCAGCGTACGGACAGGGGATAATTCACCCCTCCACTTT. It is translated as CASSVRTGDNSPLHF.

The V gene is TRBV7-8, the J gene TRBJ2-7; D is ambiguous. V lost 1 base, J lost 0 bases, and 13 bases lay in between. Germline CDR1 and CDR2: SGHVS and FQNEAQ. The CDR3 is made up of 16 amino acids. CDR3 amino acids: CASSLVPIPSSYEQYF. The CDR3 nucleotides are TGTGCCAGCAGCTTAGTTCCGATACCCAGCTCCTACGAGCAGTACTTC. The full variable domain, with the rest looked up from reference TRBV7-8 and TRBJ2-7, is GAGVSQSPRYKVAKRGQDVALRCDPISGHVSLFWYQQALGQGPEFLTYFQNEAQLDKSGLPSDRFFAERPEGSVSTLKIQRTQQEDSAVYLCASSLVPIPSSYEQYFGPGTRLTVT.

This clone came up a few times. The chain recombines TRBV7-6 with TRBJ1-1, with 10 positions matching TRBD1. The CDR3 is 14 residues long. With V trimmed by 4 bases and J by 6 bases, 5 bases remained unmatched. Germline CDR1 is SGHVS and CDR2 is FNYEAQ. DNA of the CDR3: TGTGCCAGCAGCTCGGGGGACAGGGGAGCTGAAGCTTTCTTT. Translating it yields CASSSGDRGAEAFF.

The V call is TRBV7-2, the J call TRBJ2-7, with 9 bases identical to TRBD2. Per the germline V gene, CDR1 is SGHTA and CDR2 is FQGNSA. This CDR3 is 16 amino acids long. The V segment lost 2 bases and the J segment 0 bases; nucleotides outside the gene matches: 5. This chain's CDR3 is CASSLRASGDSYEQYF. In DNA, the CDR3 is TGTGCCAGCAGCTTAAGGGCTAGCGGGGACTCCTACGAGCAGTACTTC.

The rearrangement uses TRBV18 and TRBJ2-7; 10 nucleotides match TRBD1. Germline CDR1 reads KGHSH; CDR2 reads LQKENI. J lost 1 base, V lost 3 bases, and 3 bases had no gene match. The CDR3 sequence is 15 residues long. The CDR3, as DNA: TGTGCCAGCTCACCCCCGGGACAGGGGTCCTACGAGCAGTACTTC. Encoded protein: CASSPPGQGSYEQYF.

This clone was observed a single time. The chain recombines TRBV7-2 with TRBJ2-7; D is perhaps TRBD2 (6 bases). This CDR3 comprises 13 residues. Germline V gene lookup returns CDR1 SGHTA and CDR2 FQGNSA. V was clipped by 0 bases and J by 5 bases, with 8 bases between them. The CDR3 loop is CASSLATGDEQYF. For the CDR3, the DNA is TGTGCCAGCAGCTTAGCGACGGGGGACGAGCAGTACTTC.

V usage is TRBV10-3 and J usage is TRBJ1-1; no definite D call. The CDR3 has 14 amino acids. Germline V gene data show CDR1 as ENHRY and CDR2 as SYGVKD. The germline V and J ends were trimmed by 4 bases and 4 bases, with 13 bases remaining between them. This CDR3 is CAISGGGTSTEAFF. CDR3 nucleotides: TGTGCCATCAGTGGGGGAGGTACATCCACTGAAGCTTTCTTT.

The genes are TRBV5-1 and TRBJ2-6; D may be TRBD1 (6 bases). V was cut by 4 bases and J by 0 bases, with 14 bases left in between. CDR3 length: 17 amino acids. The V gene's germline CDR1 is SGHRS and CDR2 YFSETQ. The CDR3 loop reads CASSPTGDSSGANVLTF. The CDR3 nucleotides read TGCGCCAGCAGCCCGACAGGAGACTCCTCTGGGGCCAACGTCCTGACTTTC.

The genes are TRBV5-4 and TRBJ2-1; 7 nucleotides align to TRBD2. The V and J ends lost 4 bases and 2 bases, in that order; junction bases with no gene match: 9. The CDR3 consists of 16 residues. Germline CDR1 reads SGHNT; CDR2 reads YYREEE (reference sequence). The CDR3 DNA reads TGTGCCAGCAGCCCGGGGGGAGAGGGTACCTACAATGAGCAGTTCTTC. It is translated as CASSPGGEGTYNEQFF.

This clone occurred a few times. This chain joins TRBV9 and TRBJ1-2; 7 nucleotides match TRBD1. Trimming at V came to 1 base and at J to 8 bases, leaving 8 bases not matched to a gene. CDR1 and CDR2 (germline): SGDLS, YYNGEE. The CDR3 loop spans 14 amino acids. The CDR3 loop is CASSVPAGGGGYTF. The CDR3 DNA follows: TGTGCCAGCAGCGTACCGGCAGGGGGTGGGGGCTACACCTTC.

V gene TRBV27 combines with J gene TRBJ1-5; perhaps TRBD1 as D (6 bases). The CDR3 has 14 residues. Trimming removed 5 bases from V and 7 bases from J, with 15 bases in between. The V gene's germline CDR1 is MNHEY and CDR2 SMNVEV (reference sequence). CDR3 protein: CASSPGVLNQPQHF. The CDR3, as DNA: TGTGCCAGCAGTCCAGGGGTTTTAAACCAGCCCCAGCATTTT.

The V call is TRBV18, the J call TRBJ1-1, with D possibly matching TRBD1 (5 bases). Trimming removed 6 bases at V and 1 base at J, with 18 bases between. The CDR3 has 16 residues. Germline V lookup: CDR1 KGHSH, CDR2 LQKENI. The CDR3 coding sequence is TGTGCCAGCTCGGAGATGACAGTCACGGCGAACACTGAAGCTTTCTTT. The encoded protein is CASSEMTVTANTEAFF.

This chain joins TRBV10-2 and TRBJ2-1; perhaps TRBD1 as D (5 bases). The V gene's germline CDR1 is WSHSY and CDR2 SAAADI. The CDR3 consists of 15 residues. Trimming pared 4 bases from V and 5 bases from J, leaving 15 bases between. The CDR3 here is CASSADTFWNNEQFF. In DNA, the CDR3 is TGCGCCAGCAGTGCGGACACCTTCTGGAACAATGAGCAGTTCTTC.

The chain has TRBV13 and TRBJ2-1; 10 bases are shared with TRBD2. The germline gives CDR1 PRHDT, CDR2 FYEKMQ (reference sequence). CDR3 size: 18 residues. Germline trimming cut 1 base from V and 2 bases from J; bases unmatched to any gene: 8. The chain's CDR3 is CASSLALAGAPTYNEQFF. In DNA, the CDR3 is TGTGCCAGCAGCTTAGCCCTAGCGGGGGCCCCCACCTACAATGAGCAGTTCTTC.

This chain's CDR3 is CASQAGDRQTEQFF. DNA for the CDR3: TGCGCCAGCCAAGCGGGAGACCGCCAGACTGAGCAGTTCTTC. The rearrangement uses TRBV5-1 and TRBJ2-1, with TRBD2 matching over 8 bases. The germline V gene has CDR1 SGHRS and CDR2 YFSETQ. The CDR3 is 14 amino acids. V dropped 7 bases and J dropped 9; count of bases not matched to a gene: 12.

V gene TRBV4-1 combines with J gene TRBJ2-7; possibly TRBD2 for D (6 bases). Per the germline V gene, CDR1 is MGHRA and CDR2 is YSYEKL. The CDR3 is made up of 15 amino acids. V was clipped by 1 base and J by 3 bases, with 13 bases between them. CDR3 nucleotides: TGCGCCAGCAGCCAAGCCCCCGGGACTGACTACGAGCAGTACTTC. This codes for CASSQAPGTDYEQYF.

The chain couples TRBV2 to TRBJ1-1; possible D gene TRBD1, 5 bases. V lost 6 bases to trimming and J lost 5 bases, with 16 bases between them. This CDR3 contains 14 residues. CDR1 and CDR2 from the germline V gene are SNHLY and FYNNEI. The CDR3 loop is CASSVQPGGTEAFF. CDR3 bases: TGTGCCAGCAGCGTACAGCCCGGGGGAACTGAAGCTTTCTTT.

This clone was detected a few times. The chain has TRBV30 and TRBJ1-1; D is perhaps TRBD1 (6 bases). Germline lookup yields CDR1 GTSNPN and CDR2 SVGIG (reference sequence). This CDR3 is 13 amino acids long. The germline V and J ends were trimmed by 1 base and 3 bases, with 9 bases remaining between them. The CDR3 DNA reads as TGTGCCTGGAGTGAAAACAGGGACACTGAAGCTTTCTTT. It is translated as CAWSENRDTEAFF.

The J gene is TRBJ2-3, the V gene TRBV5-6; possible D gene TRBD1, 6 bases. Trimming shortened V by 1 base and J by 4 bases, and 13 bases separated the two germline ends. The CDR3 is 15 amino acids. Germline V gives CDR1 SGHDT, CDR2 YYEEEE. The CDR3 region has the DNA TGTGCCAGCAGCTTGCCAGGGGATGGGGCAGATACGCAGTATTTT. Encoded protein: CASSLPGDGADTQYF.

The CDR3 protein is CASSEGNQGYYGYTF. Here the CDR3 DNA reads TGTGCCAGCAGTGAAGGCAATCAGGGTTACTATGGCTACACCTTC. This chain links TRBV2 with TRBJ1-2, with a possible D match to TRBD1 (5 bases). V lost 1 base and J 3 bases, leaving 12 bases between the germline ends. The CDR3 runs to 15 residues. Germline V CDR1 and CDR2: SNHLY, FYNNEI.

The V gene is TRBV19, the J gene TRBJ1-1, with 12 bases fitting TRBD1. Germline V gene sequence: CDR1 LNHDA, CDR2 SQIVND (reference sequence). V shed 7 bases, J shed 1 base, and the junction held 4 bases outside the gene matches. The CDR3 is 15 amino acids. The CDR3 DNA reads as TGTGCCAGTAAGGGACAGGGGGCCGGGAACACTGAAGCTTTCTTT. It encodes CASKGQGAGNTEAFF.

The V and J genes are TRBV5-1 and TRBJ2-1; D perhaps matches TRBD1 (5 bases). Germline V gene data show CDR1 as SGHRS and CDR2 as YFSETQ. V lost 0 bases, J lost 5 bases, and 9 bases lay in between. The CDR3 totals 14 residues. The CDR3 DNA follows: TGCGCCAGCAGCTTGGACAGGACGGACAATGAGCAGTTCTTC. Translating it yields CASSLDRTDNEQFF.